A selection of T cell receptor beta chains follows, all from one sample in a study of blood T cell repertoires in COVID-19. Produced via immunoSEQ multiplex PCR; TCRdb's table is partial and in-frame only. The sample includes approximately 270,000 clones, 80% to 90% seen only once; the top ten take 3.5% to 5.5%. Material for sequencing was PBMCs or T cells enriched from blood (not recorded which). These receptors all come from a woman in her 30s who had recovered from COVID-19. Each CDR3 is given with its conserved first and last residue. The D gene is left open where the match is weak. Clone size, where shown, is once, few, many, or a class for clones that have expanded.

CDR3: CAWSLHTNTEAFF; DNA: TGTGCCTGGAGTCTCCACACGAACACTGAAGCTTTCTTT; size: once; J: TRBJ1-1; D: -; V: TRBV30
CDR3: CASSEDRVGGYGYTF; DNA: TGTGCCAGCAGCGAGGACAGGGTTGGGGGCTATGGCTACACCTTC; size: -; J: TRBJ1-2; D: TRBD1; V: TRBV7-9
CDR3: CASSSDRVKTQYF; DNA: TGTGCCAGCAGCTCGGACAGGGTCAAGACCCAGTACTTC; size: -; J: TRBJ2-5; D: TRBD1; V: TRBV5-5
CDR3: CASSSTGTSGADTQYF; DNA: TGCGCCAGCAGCTCAACCGGGACTAGCGGGGCAGATACGCAGTATTTT; size: -; J: TRBJ2-3; D: TRBD2; V: TRBV5-1
CDR3: CASSLRTSGKDTQYF; DNA: TGTGCCAGCAGCTTAAGGACTAGCGGGAAAGATACGCAGTATTTT; size: -; J: TRBJ2-3; D: TRBD2; V: TRBV7-2
CDR3: CASSLGGNNYGYTF; DNA: TGTGCCAGCAGCTTGGGAGGGAACAACTATGGCTACACCTTC; size: -; J: TRBJ1-2; D: -; V: TRBV5-5
CDR3: CATELLATFHTEAFF; DNA: TGTGCCACCGAGCTTTTAGCGACTTTTCACACTGAAGCTTTCTTT; size: -; J: TRBJ1-1; D: -; V: TRBV11-2
CDR3: CASSYGSGQGNEKLFF; DNA: TGTGCCAGCAGCTACGGATCGGGACAGGGCAATGAAAAACTGTTTTTT; size: -; J: TRBJ1-4; D: TRBD1; V: TRBV6-5
CDR3: CASSTRQGAAGGAQYF; DNA: TGTGCCAGCAGCACCCGACAGGGGGCGGCGGGTGGAGCGCAGTATTTT; size: -; J: TRBJ2-3; D: TRBD1; V: TRBV3-1/TRBV3-2
CDR3: CASTIFRGQPQHF; DNA: TGTGCCAGCACCATTTTTCGGGGTCAGCCCCAGCATTTT; size: -; J: TRBJ1-5; D: -; V: TRBV28
CDR3: CASSFTLRDRSGANVLTF; DNA: TGTGCCAGCAGCTTTACTCTCCGGGACAGATCTGGGGCCAACGTCCTGACTTTC; size: -; J: TRBJ2-6; D: TRBD1; V: TRBV7-6
CDR3: CASRLTGGYVEQYF; DNA: TGTGCCAGCAGGCTGACAGGGGGCTATGTCGAGCAGTACTTC; size: -; J: TRBJ2-7; D: TRBD1; V: TRBV2
CDR3: CASSSTAPGFRDTEAFF; DNA: TGTGCCAGCAGCTCGACCGCCCCAGGGTTTCGGGACACTGAAGCTTTCTTT; size: -; J: TRBJ1-1; D: -; V: TRBV7-2
CDR3: CASSMDGVIGELFF; DNA: TGTGCCAGTAGTATGGACGGGGTAATCGGGGAGCTGTTTTTT; size: -; J: TRBJ2-2; D: -; V: TRBV19
CDR3: CASSVVSGGLETQYF; DNA: TGTGCCAGCAGCGTAGTGTCAGGGGGCCTCGAGACCCAGTACTTC; size: -; J: TRBJ2-5; D: TRBD1; V: TRBV9
CDR3: CASRNRGTDTQYF; DNA: TGTGCCAGCAGGAACAGGGGAACAGATACGCAGTATTTT; size: -; J: TRBJ2-3; D: TRBD1; V: TRBV11-2
CDR3: CARTGERGGELFF; DNA: TGTGCCAGGACAGGGGAGCGTGGCGGGGAGCTGTTTTTT; size: -; J: TRBJ2-2; D: TRBD1; V: TRBV14
CDR3: CASSLGEYGLPRWDGYTF; DNA: TGTGCCAGCAGCTTAGGAGAGTACGGTTTGCCTAGGTGGGATGGCTACACCTTC; size: -; J: TRBJ1-2; D: -; V: TRBV11-2
CDR3: CASSLGTGNQPQHF; DNA: TGTGCCAGCAGTTTAGGGACAGGCAATCAGCCCCAGCATTTT; size: -; J: TRBJ1-5; D: TRBD1; V: TRBV27
CDR3: CASRTKKAGGYTF; DNA: TGTGCCAGCAGGACCAAAAAGGCGGGGGGCTACACCTTC; size: -; J: TRBJ1-2; D: -; V: TRBV27
CDR3: CASSPGGTEYYGYTF; DNA: TGTGCCAGCAGCCCGGGGGGGACTGAATACTATGGCTACACCTTC; size: -; J: TRBJ1-2; D: -; V: TRBV7-9
CDR3: CARFTGGGTEAFF; DNA: TGTGCCAGATTCACAGGGGGTGGAACTGAAGCTTTCTTT; size: -; J: TRBJ1-1; D: TRBD1; V: TRBV19
CDR3: CASSYSTSSGGGYQPQHF; DNA: TGTGCCAGCAGTTACTCGACGTCGTCGGGCGGGGGGTATCAGCCCCAGCATTTT; size: -; J: TRBJ1-5; D: -; V: TRBV6-7
CDR3: CASSQRGSTDTQYF; DNA: TGTGCCAGCAGCCAGCGGGGGAGCACAGATACGCAGTATTTT; size: -; J: TRBJ2-3; D: TRBD2; V: TRBV3-1/TRBV3-2
CDR3: CASTLTGGDEKLFF; DNA: TGTGCCAGCACACTGACAGGGGGAGATGAAAAACTGTTTTTT; size: -; J: TRBJ1-4; D: TRBD1; V: TRBV28
CDR3: CASSLALAYEQYF; DNA: TGTGCCAGCAGTTTAGCGTTGGCCTACGAGCAGTACTTC; size: -; J: TRBJ2-7; D: -; V: TRBV6-5
CDR3: CASNFGGQGIYTGELFF; DNA: TGTGCCAGCAACTTTGGGGGACAGGGTATCTACACCGGGGAGCTGTTTTTT; size: -; J: TRBJ2-2; D: TRBD1; V: TRBV3-1/TRBV3-2
CDR3: CASSYSKSQGGLYF; DNA: TGTGCCAGCAGTTACTCGAAGTCACAGGGGGGGCTTTACTTC; size: once; J: TRBJ2-7; D: -; V: TRBV6-5
CDR3: CATSAGSSYNEQFF; DNA: TGTGCCACTTCAGCCGGGAGCTCCTACAATGAGCAGTTCTTC; size: -; J: TRBJ2-1; D: -; V: TRBV7-3
CDR3: CASSDAPGQGTAYPSYEQYF; DNA: TGTGCCAGCAGTGACGCCCCGGGACAGGGGACCGCTTATCCCTCCTACGAGCAGTACTTC; size: -; J: TRBJ2-7; D: TRBD1; V: TRBV2
CDR3: CASSLLAGSYTDTQYF; DNA: TGTGCCAGCAGCCTCCTAGCGGGATCATACACAGATACGCAGTATTTT; size: -; J: TRBJ2-3; D: TRBD2; V: TRBV7-9
CDR3: CASRGTLGLAGAPGTDTQYF; DNA: TGTGCCAGCAGGGGAACCCTAGGACTAGCGGGAGCGCCTGGGACAGATACGCAGTATTTT; size: once; J: TRBJ2-3; D: TRBD2; V: TRBV27
CDR3: CAWSWEYGYTF; DNA: TGTGCCTGGAGTTGGGAGTATGGCTACACCTTC; size: once; J: TRBJ1-2; D: -; V: TRBV30
CDR3: CASSLLAGWGDTQYF; DNA: TGTGCCAGCAGTTTACTAGCGGGGTGGGGGGATACGCAGTATTTT; size: -; J: TRBJ2-3; D: TRBD2; V: TRBV28
CDR3: CASSYLDRVVEKLFF; DNA: TGTGCCAGCAGTTACCTAGACAGGGTAGTAGAAAAACTGTTTTTT; size: -; J: TRBJ1-4; D: TRBD1; V: TRBV6-5
CDR3: CASSLGMLAGDNEQFF; DNA: TGCGCCAGCAGCTTGGGGATGCTAGCGGGGGACAATGAGCAGTTCTTC; size: -; J: TRBJ2-1; D: TRBD2; V: TRBV5-1
CDR3: CASSQVRGSHEQYF; DNA: TGTGCCAGCAGCCAAGTCAGGGGATCGCACGAGCAGTACTTC; size: -; J: TRBJ2-7; D: -; V: TRBV4-2
CDR3: CASSQEPVQETQYF; DNA: TGTGCCAGCAGCCAAGAGCCGGTCCAAGAGACCCAGTACTTC; size: -; J: TRBJ2-5; D: -; V: TRBV3-1/TRBV3-2
CDR3: CATRQGPYEQYF; DNA: TGTGCCACCAGACAGGGGCCGTACGAGCAGTACTTC; size: -; J: TRBJ2-7; D: TRBD1; V: TRBV19
CDR3: CASSYSTGPDTQYF; DNA: TGTGCCAGCAGTTATTCGACAGGGCCAGATACGCAGTATTTT; size: -; J: TRBJ2-3; D: TRBD1; V: TRBV6-2/TRBV6-3
CDR3: CAWRAGMENTEAFF; DNA: TGTGCCTGGAGGGCGGGGATGGAGAACACTGAAGCTTTCTTT; size: -; J: TRBJ1-1; D: -; V: TRBV30
CDR3: CASSLSGATNTEAFF; DNA: TGTGCCAGCAGTCTATCGGGGGCAACGAACACTGAAGCTTTCTTT; size: -; J: TRBJ1-1; D: -; V: TRBV27
CDR3: CASSPSNRGQTQYF; DNA: TGTGCCAGCAGCCCGTCTAACAGGGGTCAGACCCAGTACTTC; size: -; J: TRBJ2-5; D: TRBD1; V: TRBV6-5
CDR3: CASSPGTGNQPQHF; DNA: TGTGCCAGCAGCCCCGGGACAGGCAATCAGCCCCAGCATTTT; size: -; J: TRBJ1-5; D: TRBD1; V: TRBV7-8
CDR3: CASSLSLGYSGADTDTQYF; DNA: TGTGCCAGCAGTTTATCTTTAGGGTATAGCGGGGCTGACACAGATACGCAGTATTTT; size: -; J: TRBJ2-3; D: TRBD2; V: TRBV27
CDR3: CASSTYIRETQYF; DNA: TGTGCCAGCAGTACGTACATTCGAGAGACCCAGTACTTC; size: -; J: TRBJ2-5; D: -; V: TRBV28